The 29 T cell receptor beta chains listed next were all sequenced from one sample in a study of blood T cell repertoires in COVID-19. Here immunoSEQ multiplex PCR was the method, and the copy in TCRdb shows in-frame clones only, minus some. The sample has some 250,000 clones, 75% to 90% seen once. The sample consisted of PBMCs or T cells enriched from blood (not recorded which). Every receptor here comes from a woman aged 35 to 49 with acute COVID-19.

The rearrangement uses TRBV19 and TRBJ2-2; 9 nucleotides match TRBD2. The CDR3 has 17 amino acids. Germline V gives CDR1 LNHDA, CDR2 SQIVND (reference sequence). V shed 5 bases, J shed 6 bases, and the junction held 13 bases outside the gene matches. CDR3 in DNA: TGTGCCAGTAGTGACCTAGGAGCGGGAGGTTGGGCCGGGGAGCTGTTTTTT. Its translation: CASSDLGAGGWAGELFF.

The rearrangement uses TRBV5-5 and TRBJ2-2; D might be TRBD1 (5 bases). The germline CDR1 and CDR2 sequences are SGHKS and YYEKEE (reference sequence). The CDR3 extends over 16 amino acids. V shed 0 bases and J shed 3 bases, with 12 bases lying between them. CDR3 sequence: CASSLEQASDTGELFF. DNA of the CDR3: TGTGCCAGCAGCTTGGAACAGGCGTCGGACACCGGGGAGCTGTTTTTT.

In its sample, this clone was seen a few times. The chain links TRBV7-9 to TRBJ1-3; D call uncertain. Germline V gives CDR1 SEHNR, CDR2 FQNEAQ (reference sequence). The CDR3 extends over 14 amino acids. V lost 1 base to trimming and J lost 4 bases, with 8 bases between them. The DNA for the CDR3 is TGTGCCAGCAGCTTAGGGAGGAGGGGAAACACCATATATTTT. Its protein is CASSLGRRGNTIYF.

In its sample, this clone was seen once. The chain couples TRBV19 to TRBJ1-1, with D possibly TRBD1 on 6 matching bases. This CDR3 spans 16 amino acids. The V end lost 0 bases, the J end lost 6 bases, and 17 bases lay between the germline ends. Germline CDR1 is LNHDA and CDR2 is SQIVND (reference sequence). The CDR3 region has the DNA TGTGCCAGTAGTATAGATGCGACAGGTTTTTACTCTGAAGCTTTCTTT. This gives the protein CASSIDATGFYSEAFF.

The chain joins TRBV11-2 to TRBJ2-7, with D tentatively TRBD2 (6 bases). V was trimmed by 0 bases and J by 2 bases, leaving 8 bases between them. The CDR3 is made up of 14 amino acids. Per the germline V gene, CDR1 is SGHAT and CDR2 is FQNNGV. This chain's CDR3 is CASSLDPGAYEQYF. CDR3 nucleotides: TGTGCCAGCAGCTTAGATCCGGGGGCCTACGAGCAGTACTTC.

V is TRBV5-1 and J is TRBJ2-3; 9 bases fit TRBD2. Germline assignment: CDR1 SGHRS and CDR2 YFSETQ. This CDR3 is 14 amino acids long. Trimming cost V 7 bases and J 5 bases; bases outside gene matches: 8. The CDR3 loop is CASGREGPVDTQYF. The CDR3 DNA reads TGCGCCAGCGGGCGGGAGGGCCCGGTAGATACGCAGTATTTT. Together with reference TRBV5-1 and TRBJ2-3, the CDR3 gives the full variable domain: KAGVTQTPRYLIKTRGQQVTLSCSPISGHRSVSWYQQTPGQGLQFLFEYFSETQRNKGNFPGRFSGRQFSNSRSEMNVSTLELGDSALYLCASGREGPVDTQYFGPGTRLTVL.

This chain links TRBV9 with TRBJ2-2; a possible D gene is TRBD2 (6 bases). Deletions cut 0 bases from V and 4 bases from J, with 16 bases between. This CDR3 has 17 amino acids. CDR1 and CDR2 (germline): SGDLS, YYNGEE. CDR3 bases: TGTGCCAGCAGCGTAGAGGGGCCGGGAGTGGGCACCGGGGAGCTGTTTTTT. It codes for CASSVEGPGVGTGELFF.

This chain uses TRBV7-9 with TRBJ2-1; TRBD2 agrees at 8 bases. V lost 5 bases to trimming and J lost 0 bases; unmatched junction nucleotides: 3. The CDR3 runs to 15 residues. Germline lookup yields CDR1 SEHNR and CDR2 FQNEAQ (reference sequence). CDR3 sequence (DNA): TGTGCCAGCAGCCCTAGCGGGTACTCCTACAATGAGCAGTTCTTC. It codes for CASSPSGYSYNEQFF.

V usage is TRBV19 and J usage is TRBJ1-6; 8 nucleotides align to TRBD1. Trimming at V came to 0 bases and at J to 7 bases, leaving 2 bases not matched to a gene. The CDR3 loop spans 15 amino acids. Germline values: CDR1 LNHDA, CDR2 SQIVND (reference sequence). The CDR3 bases are TGTGCCAGTAGTATAGATAACAGGGGGAATTCACCCCTCCACTTT. The encoded protein is CASSIDNRGNSPLHF. Together with reference TRBV19 and TRBJ1-6, the CDR3 gives the full variable domain: DGGITQSPKYLFRKEGQNVTLSCEQNLNHDAMYWYRQDPGQGLRLIYYSQIVNDFQKGDIAEGYSVSREKKESFPLTVTSAQKNPTAFYLCASSIDNRGNSPLHFGNGTRLTVT.

This clone was seen a handful of times. The V gene is TRBV3-1 (or the pseudogene TRBV3-2), the J gene TRBJ2-1; TRBD2 aligns across 10 bases. V shed 1 base and J 5 bases; nucleotides not matched to a gene: 14. The CDR3 totals 19 residues. From germline, CDR1 is LGHDT and CDR2 YNNKEL (reference sequence). The CDR3 loop reads CASSQASWSGRASDNEQFF. DNA of the CDR3: TGTGCCAGCAGCCAAGCGAGCTGGAGCGGGAGGGCCTCTGACAATGAGCAGTTCTTC.

This clone was counted between two and nine times. The V and J genes are TRBV14 and TRBJ1-1; the match to TRBD1 covers 9 bases. In germline, CDR1 is SGHDN, CDR2 FVKESK. CDR3 length equals 12 residues. V shed 4 bases and J 7 bases; nucleotides not matched to a gene: 1. The CDR3 region has the DNA TGTGCCAGCAGCCGGGACAGGGTTGAAGCTTTCTTT. The encoded protein is CASSRDRVEAFF.

V and J are TRBV7-9 and TRBJ2-3; 10 bases align to TRBD2. V gave up 3 bases and J gave up 5 bases; unmatched junction bases: 5. The CDR3 is 15 residues long. Looked up from germline, CDR1 is SEHNR and CDR2 is FQNEAQ (reference sequence). Here the CDR3 DNA reads TGTGCCAGCAGCTTCCTAGCGGGAGTTGTAGATACGCAGTATTTT. It specifies CASSFLAGVVDTQYF.

The chain recombines TRBV13 with TRBJ2-1; perhaps TRBD2 as D (6 bases). The V end lost 3 bases, the J end lost 0 bases, and 6 bases lay between the germline ends. Germline V gene lookup returns CDR1 PRHDT and CDR2 FYEKMQ (reference sequence). The CDR3 spans 14 residues. The CDR3 spells CASSFGSSYNEQFF. The CDR3, as DNA: TGTGCCAGCAGCTTCGGGAGCTCCTACAATGAGCAGTTCTTC.

This chain joins TRBV18 and TRBJ2-2; possible D gene TRBD1, 7 bases. The length of the CDR3 is 15 residues. Trimming left V 2 bases short and J 5 bases short, with 12 bases between. Germline V lookup: CDR1 KGHSH, CDR2 LQKENI. In nucleotides, the CDR3 is TGTGCCAGCTCACCAAGCAGGGGGGATACCGGGGAGCTGTTTTTT. Translating it yields CASSPSRGDTGELFF. The entire variable domain, with the rest obtained from reference TRBV18 and TRBJ2-2, is as follows: NAGVMQNPRHLVRRRGQEARLRCSPMKGHSHVYWYRQLPEEGLKFMVYLQKENIIDESGMPKERFSAEFPKEGPSILRIQQVVRGDSAAYFCASSPSRGDTGELFFGEGSRLTVL.

The V and J genes are TRBV30 and TRBJ1-2; weak D call: TRBD1 (6 bases). V shed 1 base and J shed 2 bases, with 8 bases lying between them. The germline CDR1 and CDR2 sequences are GTSNPN and SVGIG (reference sequence). The CDR3 spans 13 residues. In DNA, the CDR3 is TGTGCCTGGAGTGCTGGACAGAACTATGGCTACACCTTC. This codes for CAWSAGQNYGYTF.

The rearrangement links TRBV12-3 or TRBV12-4 to TRBJ2-7; perhaps TRBD1 as D (7 bases). V shed 6 bases and J shed 6 bases, with 15 bases lying between them. The CDR3 has 13 residues. Written as DNA, the CDR3 is TGTGCCAGCAGAGCCGGGACAGCGGGCGAGCAGTACTTC. Encoded protein: CASRAGTAGEQYF.

The rearrangement joins TRBV10-1 to TRBJ2-7; 8 bases match TRBD1. The V and J ends lost 6 bases and 7 bases, in that order; junction bases with no gene match: 11. The germline V gene encodes CDR1 WNHNN and CDR2 SYGVQD (reference sequence). The CDR3 covers 14 residues. This CDR3 reads CASRPGQASGEQYF. The CDR3 bases are TGCGCCAGCAGACCGGGACAGGCATCGGGGGAGCAGTACTTC.

The V call is TRBV5-8, the J call TRBJ2-7; no definite D call. This CDR3 comprises 11 residues. With 4 bases removed from V and 4 bases from J, the gap between germline ends came to 6 bases. The germline gives CDR1 SGHTS, CDR2 YDEGEE. CDR3 region: CASSTSYEQYF. CDR3 in DNA: TGTGCCAGCAGCACTTCTTACGAGCAGTACTTC.

Of note for this clone: At the DNA level, this CDR3 is encoded by other sequences in the same sample as well. The rearrangement links TRBV6-5 to TRBJ2-7, with D possibly matching TRBD1 (7 bases). The CDR3 has 15 amino acids. The germline CDR1 and CDR2 sequences are MNHEY and SVGAGI. V was pared by 2 bases and J by 2 bases, with 13 bases between. The CDR3 DNA follows: TGTGCCAGCAGTTACGCGTCAGGGGGGACCTACGAGCAGTACTTC. This encodes CASSYASGGTYEQYF.

The chain employs TRBV19 and TRBJ1-2; D unresolved. Germline lookup yields CDR1 LNHDA and CDR2 SQIVND (reference sequence). Trimming took off 3 bases at V and 5 bases at J, with 16 bases between the two ends. This CDR3 is 15 amino acids long. The CDR3 sequence is CASSMGRDLGYGYTF. The CDR3 region has the DNA TGTGCCAGTAGTATGGGCCGGGATCTAGGGTATGGCTACACCTTC.

The rearrangement links TRBV23-1 to TRBJ1-1, with TRBD1 identical over 8 bases. TRBV23-1 is an ORF, and what it does is uncertain. V trimming: 8 bases; J trimming: 6 bases; junction bases outside the gene matches: 8. The CDR3 sequence is 13 residues long. CDR3 bases: TGCGCCAGCGGGGGACAGGCCCCCGCTGAAGCTTTCTTT. Its protein product is CASGGQAPAEAFF.

The genes are TRBV19 and TRBJ2-5, with D tentatively TRBD2 (5 bases). Trimming stripped 3 bases from V and 5 bases from J, with 16 bases between. Germline V gives CDR1 LNHDA, CDR2 SQIVND (reference sequence). This CDR3 has 15 residues. CDR3 DNA sequence: TGTGCCAGTAGTATGGACTCTCGTCGGTGGGAGACCCAGTACTTC. This gives the protein CASSMDSRRWETQYF.

The rearrangement uses TRBV7-9 and TRBJ1-5; the match to TRBD1 covers 8 bases. Germline V lookup: CDR1 SEHNR, CDR2 FQNEAQ (reference sequence). Losses at the gene ends were 5 bases for V and 6 bases for J; bases not matched to a gene: 9. The CDR3 covers 15 residues. CDR3 protein: CASSTGAGGFQPQHF. The CDR3 DNA is TGTGCCAGCAGCACAGGTGCAGGGGGCTTTCAGCCCCAGCATTTT. The full variable domain, completed using reference TRBV7-9 and TRBJ1-5, is DTGVSQNPRHKITKRGQNVTFRCDPISEHNRLYWYRQTLGQGPEFLTYFQNEAQLEKSRLLSDRFSAERPKGSFSTLEIQRTEQGDSAMYLCASSTGAGGFQPQHFGDGTRLSIL.

This clone was seen just once. The sample contains more than one DNA sequence encoding this CDR3. The rearrangement links TRBV9 to TRBJ2-3; maybe TRBD2 (6 bases). The CDR3 consists of 16 residues. Germline assignment: CDR1 SGDLS and CDR2 YYNGEE. Trimming left V 0 bases short and J 0 bases short, with 11 bases between. The CDR3 loop is CASSVGGGISTDTQYF. The CDR3, as DNA: TGTGCCAGCAGCGTAGGTGGGGGGATAAGCACAGATACGCAGTATTTT.

This chain uses TRBV5-4 with TRBJ1-1, with 7 bases fitting TRBD1. The V and J ends lost 5 bases and 1 base, in that order; junction bases with no gene match: 11. CDR3 length equals 16 residues. Germline CDR1 SGHNT, CDR2 YYREEE (reference sequence). In nucleotides, the CDR3 is TGTGCCAGCAGTCCCAGAGGACAGGCCACGAACACTGAAGCTTTCTTT. Its protein is CASSPRGQATNTEAFF.

V gene TRBV21-1 combines with J gene TRBJ2-2; TRBD2 is the table's D call, not checked against the DNA. TRBV21-1 is listed as a pseudogene. There are 20 residues in the CDR3. CDR3 in amino acids: CASSLRHKAWISGRAGELFF. The CDR3 DNA sequence: TGTGCCAGCAGCTTACGCCACAAGGCTTGGATTAGCGGGAGGGCCGGGGAGCTGTTTTTT.

Here the CDR3 reads CATSRDYSAGDTQYF. The CDR3, as DNA: TGTGCCACCAGCAGAGATTACAGCGCGGGCGATACGCAGTATTTT. V and J are TRBV15 and TRBJ2-3, with D possibly being TRBD2 (5 bases). The germline V gene encodes CDR1 LNHNV and CDR2 YYDKDF (reference sequence). The length of the CDR3 is 15 residues. V dropped 0 bases and J dropped 6 bases, with 13 bases sitting between them.

The genes are TRBV14 and TRBJ2-4, with D perhaps TRBD2 (5 bases). There are 16 residues in the CDR3. Germline V lookup: CDR1 SGHDN, CDR2 FVKESK. Trimming removed 0 bases at V and 2 bases at J, with 11 bases between. This CDR3 reads CASSQDVPGTKNIQYF. The DNA for the CDR3 is TGTGCCAGCAGCCAAGACGTACCGGGAACCAAAAACATTCAGTACTTC.

The chain employs TRBV10-3 and TRBJ2-1; 7 nucleotides line up with TRBD2. Germline CDR1 ENHRY, CDR2 SYGVKD. The CDR3 is 15 residues long. With V trimmed by 3 bases and J by 6 bases, 8 bases remained unmatched. The CDR3 coding sequence is TGTGCCATCAGTGATGAAGGGAGGGCCCTCAATGAGCAGTTCTTC. Its protein is CAISDEGRALNEQFF.